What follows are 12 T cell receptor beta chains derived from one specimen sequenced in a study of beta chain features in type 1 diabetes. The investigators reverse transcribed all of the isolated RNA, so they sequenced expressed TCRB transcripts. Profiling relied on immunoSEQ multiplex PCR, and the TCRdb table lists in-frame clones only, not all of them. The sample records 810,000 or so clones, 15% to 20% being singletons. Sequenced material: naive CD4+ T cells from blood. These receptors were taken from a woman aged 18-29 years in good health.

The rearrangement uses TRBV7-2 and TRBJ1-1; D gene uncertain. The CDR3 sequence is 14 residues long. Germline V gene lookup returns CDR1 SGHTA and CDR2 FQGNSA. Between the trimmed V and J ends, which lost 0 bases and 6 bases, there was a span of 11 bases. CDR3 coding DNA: TGTGCCAGCAGCTTAGCCCAAACAGTATCTGAAGCTTTCTTT. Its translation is CASSLAQTVSEAFF.

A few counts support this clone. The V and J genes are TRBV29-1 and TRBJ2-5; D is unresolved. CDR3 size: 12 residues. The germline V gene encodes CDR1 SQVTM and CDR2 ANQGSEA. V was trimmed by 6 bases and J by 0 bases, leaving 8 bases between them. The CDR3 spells CSVPPYQETQYF. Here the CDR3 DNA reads TGCAGCGTCCCCCCGTACCAAGAGACCCAGTACTTC.

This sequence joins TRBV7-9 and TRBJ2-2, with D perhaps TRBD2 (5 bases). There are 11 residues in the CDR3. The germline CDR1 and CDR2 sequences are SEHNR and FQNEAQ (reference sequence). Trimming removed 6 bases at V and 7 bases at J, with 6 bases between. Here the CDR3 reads CASSGSGELFF. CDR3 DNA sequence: TGTGCCAGCAGTGGGAGCGGGGAGCTGTTTTTT.

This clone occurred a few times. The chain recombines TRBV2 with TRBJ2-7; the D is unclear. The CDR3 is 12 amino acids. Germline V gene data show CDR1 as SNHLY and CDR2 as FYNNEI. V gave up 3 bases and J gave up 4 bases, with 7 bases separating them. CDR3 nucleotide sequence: TGTGCCAGCAGTGAGATGGGGTACGAGCAGTACTTC. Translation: CASSEMGYEQYF.

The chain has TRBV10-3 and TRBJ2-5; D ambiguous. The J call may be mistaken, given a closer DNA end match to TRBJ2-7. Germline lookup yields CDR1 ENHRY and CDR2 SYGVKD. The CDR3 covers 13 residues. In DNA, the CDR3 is TGTGCCATCAGTGAGCAGGCCTCCTACGAGCAGTACTTC. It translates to CAISEQASYEQYF.

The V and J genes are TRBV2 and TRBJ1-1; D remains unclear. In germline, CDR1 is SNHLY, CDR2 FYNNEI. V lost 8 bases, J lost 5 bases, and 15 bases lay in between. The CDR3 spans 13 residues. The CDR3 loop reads CASLVVALTEAFF. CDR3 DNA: TGTGCCAGCTTGGTGGTCGCGCTAACTGAAGCTTTCTTT.

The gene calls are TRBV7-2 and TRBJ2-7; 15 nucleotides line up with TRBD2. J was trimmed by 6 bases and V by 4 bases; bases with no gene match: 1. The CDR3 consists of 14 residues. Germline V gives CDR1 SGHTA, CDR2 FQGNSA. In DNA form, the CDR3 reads TGTGCCAGCAGCTGGACTAGCGGGAGGGCCGAGCAGTACTTC. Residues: CASSWTSGRAEQYF.

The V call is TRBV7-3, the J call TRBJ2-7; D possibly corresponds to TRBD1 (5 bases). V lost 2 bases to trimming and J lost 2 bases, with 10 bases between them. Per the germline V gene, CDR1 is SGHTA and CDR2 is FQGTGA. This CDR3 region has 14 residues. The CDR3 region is CASSLQSGPYEQYF. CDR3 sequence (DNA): TGTGCCAGCAGCTTACAGTCAGGGCCCTACGAGCAGTACTTC.

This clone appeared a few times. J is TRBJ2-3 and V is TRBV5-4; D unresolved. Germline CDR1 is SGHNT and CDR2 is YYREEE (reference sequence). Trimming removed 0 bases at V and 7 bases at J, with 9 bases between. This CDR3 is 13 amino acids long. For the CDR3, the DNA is TGTGCCAGCAGCTTGGATGGGTCAAATACGCAGTATTTT. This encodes CASSLDGSNTQYF.

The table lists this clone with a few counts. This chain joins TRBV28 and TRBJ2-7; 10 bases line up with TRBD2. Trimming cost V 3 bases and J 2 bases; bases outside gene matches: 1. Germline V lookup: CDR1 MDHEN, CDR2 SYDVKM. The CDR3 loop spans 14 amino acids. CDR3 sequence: CASSLGTSAYEQYF. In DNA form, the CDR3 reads TGTGCCAGCAGTTTGGGGACTAGCGCCTACGAGCAGTACTTC.

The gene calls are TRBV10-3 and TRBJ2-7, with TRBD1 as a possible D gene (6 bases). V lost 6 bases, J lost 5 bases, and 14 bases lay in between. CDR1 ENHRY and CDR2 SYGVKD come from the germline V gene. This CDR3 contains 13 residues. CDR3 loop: CAIREDSLHEQYF. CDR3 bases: TGTGCCATCAGGGAGGACAGCCTCCACGAGCAGTACTTC.

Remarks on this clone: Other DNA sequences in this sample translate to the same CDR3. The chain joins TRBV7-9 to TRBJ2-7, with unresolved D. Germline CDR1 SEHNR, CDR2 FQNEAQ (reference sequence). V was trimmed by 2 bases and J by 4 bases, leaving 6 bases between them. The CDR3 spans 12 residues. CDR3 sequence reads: CASSLYGYEQYF. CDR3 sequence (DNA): TGTGCCAGCAGCTTATACGGGTACGAGCAGTACTTC.